The rows below give T cell receptor beta chains drawn from one sample of a study of T cells in Graves' hyperthyroidism and ophthalmopathy. Using its own MiXCR run on the multiplex PCR reads, TCRdb lists one record per CDR3 protein. The sample carries roughly 650,000 distinct CDR3 sequences, approximately 16% recorded once. The sample was blood. The receptors stem from a woman in her forties with Graves' ophthalmopathy. CDR3s include the opening cysteine and the closing phenylalanine or tryptophan. A D gene is named only where the DNA matches it firmly. Expanded clones are given a class, and other clones once, few, many or no size at all.

.,many,TRBV14,TRBJ2-1,TGTGCCAGCAGCCAAGCCTCCCCATACAATGAGCAGTTCTTC,CASSQASPYNEQFF
TRBD2,.,TRBV11-2,TRBJ2-1,TGTGCCAGCAGCAAGGGACTAGCGGAGAATGAGCAGTTCTTC,CASSKGLAENEQFF
TRBD1,.,TRBV20-1,TRBJ1-4,TGCAGTGCTAGACCAGGGGGAAGTTACACTAATGAAAAACTGTTTTTT,CSARPGGSYTNEKLFF
.,many,TRBV5-1,TRBJ2-1,TGCGCCAGCAGCTTGGAGATGGTAGAGCAGTTCTTC,CASSLEMVEQFF
.,few,TRBV7-2,TRBJ2-5,TGTGCCAGCAGCTTAGGACACCCAGGGGTTGGGGAGACCCAGTACTTC,CASSLGHPGVGETQYF
TRBD1,few,TRBV12-3/TRBV12-4,TRBJ2-3,TGTGGAGGGCCAGGGGGCAATCTCTCTTTCACAGATACGCAGTATTTT,CGGPGGNLSFTDTQYF
.,many,TRBV12-3/TRBV12-4,TRBJ2-7,TGTGCCAGCAGTTTCCGACAGAGCGACGAGCAGTACTTC,CASSFRQSDEQYF
.,many,TRBV11-2,TRBJ2-5,TGTGCCAGCAGCCTGCAGCCCCAAGAGACCCAGTACTTC,CASSLQPQETQYF
.,many,TRBV10-3,TRBJ1-1,TGTGCCATCAGTGAGTCGACGAGGGGGGGCACTGAAGCTTTCTTT,CAISESTRGGTEAFF
.,.,TRBV19,TRBJ2-3,TGTGCCAGTAGTATAGATTCCGGGGGAGGAAGGGATACGCAGTATTTT,CASSIDSGGGRDTQYF
TRBD1,.,TRBV24-1,TRBJ2-3,TGTGCCACCAGTGATTCGGGGACAGGGGCATTCCCCCTCACAGATACGCAGTATTTT,CATSDSGTGAFPLTDTQYF
TRBD2,few,TRBV2,TRBJ2-1,TGTGCGATCCTACTAGCGGGGGGGGACAATGAGCAGTTCTTC,CAILLAGGDNEQFF
TRBD2,many,TRBV18,TRBJ2-1,TGTGCCAGCTCCTCTGGACTAGCGGGAGGTGATGAGCAGTTCTTC,CASSSGLAGGDEQFF
.,many,TRBV11-2,TRBJ2-3,TGTGCCAGCAGCCCTCTTGGCTACGCCACAGATACGCAGTATTTT,CASSPLGYATDTQYF
.,.,TRBV20-1,TRBJ2-7,TGCAGTGCTAGCGAAGACTACGAGCAGTACTTC,CSASEDYEQYF
TRBD2,.,TRBV11-2,TRBJ2-7,TGTGCCAGCGGAACTAGCGGGGGGGCTTACGAGCAGTACTTC,CASGTSGGAYEQYF
.,many,TRBV5-1,TRBJ2-7,TGCGCCAGCAGCTTGTTTTCCGGGAGTGACAGAGAGCAGTACTTC,CASSLFSGSDREQYF
TRBD2,many,TRBV5-1,TRBJ2-7,TGCGCCAGCAGCTTTGGACACGAGGGACTATACGAGCAGTACTTC,CASSFGHEGLYEQYF
.,few,TRBV2,TRBJ2-7,TGTGCCAGCAGCGATACACCCCAGGGCGAGCAGTACTTC,CASSDTPQGEQYF
.,few,TRBV19,TRBJ1-2,TGTGCCAGTATGGGCCAGCCCTATGGCTACACCTTC,CASMGQPYGYTF
.,many,TRBV13,TRBJ1-1,TGTGCCAGCAGCTTTACTGGGGGTTCGGTACCCGAAGCTTTCTTT,CASSFTGGSVPEAFF
.,.,TRBV18,TRBJ2-3,TGTGCCAGCTCACCCAGGGAAACAGGGCGGTCTAGCACAGATACGCAGTATTTT,CASSPRETGRSSTDTQYF
TRBD1,few,TRBV5-1,TRBJ1-4,TGCGCCAGCAGCTTCGGACAGGGATCTGAAAAACTGTTTTTT,CASSFGQGSEKLFF
.,.,TRBV4-1,TRBJ2-7,TGCGCCAGCAGCCAACCCCGGGACGGGAACTACGAGCAGTACTTC,CASSQPRDGNYEQYF
TRBD1,.,TRBV19,TRBJ1-2,TGTGCCAGTAGTATAGGAGGGGGCTCCGACTATGGCTACACCTTC,CASSIGGGSDYGYTF
TRBD2,many,TRBV28,TRBJ2-3,TGTGCCAGCAGTCCAGCGGGAGGGCCCGGATTGGCAGATACGCAGTATTTT,CASSPAGGPGLADTQYF
TRBD2,few,TRBV30,TRBJ2-5,TGTGCCTGGAGTGTCGAATACAGCGGGACTAGCAAAGAGACCCAGTACTTC,CAWSVEYSGTSKETQYF
.,.,TRBV11-2,TRBJ2-7,TGTGCCAGCAGCTCGGGATTGATCTACGAGCAGTACTTC,CASSSGLIYEQYF
TRBD2,.,TRBV9,TRBJ2-1,TGTGCCAGCAGCCCAAAGACTAGCGGGAGAACTGAGCAGTTCTTC,CASSPKTSGRTEQFF
TRBD1,many,TRBV28,TRBJ1-5,TGTGCCAGCGCAACCCGGAGGGCCCAGGGGGCCCAGCATTTT,CASATRRAQGAQHF
.,few,TRBV7-3,TRBJ2-1,TGTGCCAGCAGCCCAACTAGGAACTCCTACAATGAGCAGTTCTTC,CASSPTRNSYNEQFF
.,few,TRBV12-3/TRBV12-4,TRBJ1-3,TGTGCCAGCAGTTTTGGACAGGGAAACACCATATATTTT,CASSFGQGNTIYF
.,.,TRBV11-2,TRBJ2-1,TGTGCCAGCAGCTTAATACGGGGGTCCTCCTACAATGAGCAGTTCTTC,CASSLIRGSSYNEQFF
TRBD2,.,TRBV19,TRBJ2-2,TGTGCCAGTAACCCAGCGGGGGGTCCTCGGACCGGGGAGCTGTTTTTT,CASNPAGGPRTGELFF
.,.,TRBV28,TRBJ2-2,TGTGCCAGCAGACAAACAGGCACCGGGGAGCTGTTTTTT,CASRQTGTGELFF
.,many,TRBV20-1,TRBJ2-5,TGCAGTGCGCTGCCTAGCAGGATCTTTCAGAGTTCGGGAGAGACCCAGTACTTC,CSALPSRIFQSSGETQYF
.,many,TRBV6-5,TRBJ1-2,TGTGCCAGCAGTTACTCGGGCCAGGAGTATGGCTATGGCTACACCTTC,CASSYSGQEYGYGYTF
.,many,TRBV30,TRBJ1-2,TGTGCCTGGAGTCGGCAGGGCGGCTATGGCTACACCTTC,CAWSRQGGYGYTF
TRBD1,many,TRBV2,TRBJ2-5,TGTGCCAGCAGCGGGACAGTCCAAGAGACCCAGTACTTC,CASSGTVQETQYF
.,many,TRBV12-3/TRBV12-4,TRBJ2-1,TGTGCCAGCAGCTGGGACTACAATGAGCAGTTCTTC,CASSWDYNEQFF
.,.,TRBV12-5,TRBJ1-1,TGTGCTAGTGGTTTGGTACGGAGGGCTGAAGCTTCCTTT,CASGLVRRAEASF
.,many,TRBV18,TRBJ1-5,TGTGCCAGCTCACGGGGGGAGAATCAGCCCCAGCATTTT,CASSRGENQPQHF
.,many,TRBV18,TRBJ1-6,TGTGCCAGCTCACCGGGGACCTATAATTCACCCCTCCACTTT,CASSPGTYNSPLHF
.,many,TRBV20-1,TRBJ2-7,TGCAGTGCTAGAGGGCAGGGAGCTCTCGGGTCCTACGAGCAGTACTTC,CSARGQGALGSYEQYF
.,few,TRBV9,TRBJ2-1,TGTGCCAGCAGCGGGGGCGGGGCGGAGAATGAGCAGTTCTTC,CASSGGGAENEQFF
.,.,TRBV27,TRBJ1-6,TGTGCCAGCCGGGTGGGTAATTCACCCCTCCACTTT,CASRVGNSPLHF
.,many,TRBV5-1,TRBJ1-2,TGCGCCAGCAGCTTGTCGGGGAACTATGGCTACACCTTC,CASSLSGNYGYTF
.,many,TRBV2,TRBJ2-7,TGTGCCAGCAGTGTTCGGGACTACGAGCAGTACTTC,CASSVRDYEQYF
.,few,TRBV14,TRBJ1-2,TGTGCCAGCAGCCCGTGGGCCGGGACCGACGGGGGCTACACCTTC,CASSPWAGTDGGYTF
TRBD1,.,TRBV5-1,TRBJ1-6,TGCGCCAGCAGCTCGGACAGGGGGGGTTCACCCCTCCACTTT,CASSSDRGGSPLHF
TRBD1,many,TRBV10-3,TRBJ2-7,TGTGCCATCAGTGAGCAGTCGGGACAGGCGATCACCTACGAGCAGTACTTC,CAISEQSGQAITYEQYF
TRBD2,.,TRBV20-1,TRBJ2-7,TGCAGTGCTGGAGGTGAACGGGAGGGCCTTTACGAGCAGTACTTC,CSAGGEREGLYEQYF